Listed here are 22 T cell receptor beta chains from one sample, sequenced in a study of radiotherapy plus CTLA-4 blockade in lung cancer. Repertoires were generated with immunoSEQ multiplex PCR, while TCRdb's copy carries only in-frame clones and drops some. The sample lists about 95,000 clones; about 81% were seen once. The sequencing here drew on peripheral blood, taken from a patient treated with radiotherapy plus ipilimumab. Every receptor here comes from a human donor with non-small cell lung cancer who had a partial response to radiotherapy plus ipilimumab.

The rearrangement joins TRBV18 to TRBJ1-1, with 9 bases identical to TRBD1. The CDR3 has 16 residues. Germline V lookup: CDR1 KGHSH, CDR2 LQKENI. With 6 bases clipped from V and 4 bases from J, the junction kept 12 bases outside the gene matches. The CDR3 region is CASSPRRTGVVTEAFF. The CDR3 DNA reads as TGTGCCAGCTCGCCCCGGCGGACAGGGGTAGTCACTGAAGCTTTCTTT.

This chain joins TRBV6-1 and TRBJ2-1, with 7 positions matching TRBD2. This CDR3 spans 15 amino acids. V lost 4 bases to trimming and J lost 4 bases; unmatched junction nucleotides: 7. Germline-derived CDR1 and CDR2 are MNHNS and SASEGT. DNA of the CDR3: TGTGCCAGCAGTGCTGAGGCTAGCGGATACAATGAGCAGTTCTTC. This translates into CASSAEASGYNEQFF.

In this sample, this clone turned up once. V gene TRBV5-4 combines with J gene TRBJ2-2; TRBD2 agrees at 9 bases. This CDR3 region has 16 residues. Losses at the gene ends were 0 bases for V and 7 bases for J; bases not matched to a gene: 7. In germline, CDR1 is SGHNT, CDR2 YYREEE (reference sequence). CDR3 region: CASSLGSGRMDGELFF. CDR3 sequence (DNA): TGTGCCAGCAGCTTGGGTAGCGGGAGAATGGACGGGGAGCTGTTTTTT. The full variable domain, its missing parts supplied by reference TRBV5-4 and TRBJ2-2, is ETGVTQSPTHLIKTRGQQVTLRCSSQSGHNTVSWYQQALGQGPQFIFQYYREEENGRGNFPPRFSGLQFPNYSSELNVNALELDDSALYLCASSLGSGRMDGELFFGEGSRLTVL.

The rearrangement links TRBV19 to TRBJ1-1; D perhaps matches TRBD1 (5 bases). The CDR3 is 18 residues long. Germline V lookup: CDR1 LNHDA, CDR2 SQIVND (reference sequence). V gave up 3 bases and J gave up 3 bases, with 23 bases separating them. CDR3 nucleotides: TGTGCCAGTAGTATCGGGGGACGGAAAGGGCGAGTGGACACTGAAGCTTTCTTT. Its protein product is CASSIGGRKGRVDTEAFF.

The chain carries TRBV27 and TRBJ2-5, with TRBD1 identical over 7 bases. The DNA end is a closer match to TRBJ2-7, so the J assignment may be wrong. Germline V lookup: CDR1 MNHEY, CDR2 SMNVEV (reference sequence). CDR3 size: 17 residues. The CDR3: CASSLWGTGVQDYEQYF. Here the CDR3 DNA reads TGTGCCAGCAGTTTATGGGGCACAGGGGTCCAGGACTACGAGCAGTACTTC.

The rearrangement uses TRBV19 and TRBJ1-1; the D gene is possibly TRBD1 (6 bases). CDR1 is LNHDA, CDR2 SQIVND, per germline (reference sequence). There are 15 residues in the CDR3. V was cut by 4 bases and J by 1 base, with 13 bases left in between. The CDR3 nucleotides are TGTGCCAGTAGTAAGGGGGGGGGAACGAACACTGAAGCTTTCTTT. Its translation is CASSKGGGTNTEAFF.

The sample holds a few counts of this clone. V usage is TRBV7-8 and J usage is TRBJ1-5; 8 bases are a match to TRBD1. There are 16 residues in the CDR3. CDR1 is SGHVS, CDR2 FQNEAQ, per germline. V shed 3 bases and J 6 bases; nucleotides not matched to a gene: 10. Here the CDR3 DNA reads TGTGCCAGCAGCTTTTCTCAGGGGGCTATGGGTCAGCCCCAGCATTTT. This encodes CASSFSQGAMGQPQHF.

The chain links TRBV9 to TRBJ2-3; D not certain. Germline CDR1 SGDLS, CDR2 YYNGEE. V was clipped by 4 bases and J by 2 bases, with 11 bases between them. The CDR3 loop spans 14 amino acids. CDR3 amino acids: CASSPTPNTDTQYF. DNA for the CDR3: TGTGCCAGCAGCCCCACTCCTAACACAGATACGCAGTATTTT. The full variable domain, in which reference TRBV9 and TRBJ2-3 provide the parts outside the CDR3, is DSGVTQTPKHLITATGQRVTLRCSPRSGDLSVYWYQQSLDQGLQFLIQYYNGEERAKGNILERFSAQQFPDLHSELNLSSLELGDSALYFCASSPTPNTDTQYFGPGTRLTVL.

The rearrangement uses TRBV28 and TRBJ2-7, with a tentative D call TRBD2 (6 bases). Per the germline V gene, CDR1 is MDHEN and CDR2 is SYDVKM. With 10 bases removed from V and 1 base from J, the gap between germline ends came to 14 bases. CDR3 length: 13 amino acids. The CDR3, as DNA: TGTGCCACTATACGGGGGAGATCCTACGAGCAGTACTTC. Its translation: CATIRGRSYEQYF.

This sequence joins TRBV11-2 and TRBJ1-1; a weak D match, TRBD1 (6 bases). This CDR3 spans 11 amino acids. Germline CDR1 reads SGHAT; CDR2 reads FQNNGV. Trimming removed 4 bases from V and 10 bases from J, with 10 bases in between. The CDR3 region has the DNA TGTGCCAGCAGCTGGGGGCAAGGAGCTTTCTTT. Encoded protein: CASSWGQGAFF. Looking up the rest from reference TRBV11-2 and TRBJ1-1 gives the full variable domain: EAGVAQSPRYKIIEKRQSVAFWCNPISGHATLYWYQQILGQGPKLLIQFQNNGVVDDSQLPKDRFSAERLKGVDSTLKIQPAKLEDSAVYLCASSWGQGAFFGQGTRLTVV.

V usage is TRBV7-9 and J usage is TRBJ1-2; 7 bases match TRBD1. J lost 0 bases, V lost 5 bases, and 3 bases had no gene match. The CDR3 is 14 residues long. Germline loops: CDR1 SEHNR, CDR2 FQNEAQ (reference sequence). CDR3 sequence: CASSVGQANYGYTF. As DNA, the CDR3 is TGTGCCAGCAGCGTAGGACAGGCTAACTATGGCTACACCTTC.

This clone was picked up a small number of times. The chain has TRBV7-9 and TRBJ2-7, with TRBD2 as a possible D gene (5 bases). The V and J ends lost 1 base and 0 bases respectively, with 7 bases between them. Germline V lookup: CDR1 SEHNR, CDR2 FQNEAQ (reference sequence). CDR3 length: 14 residues. The CDR3 region is CASSLVTSSYEQYF. The CDR3 DNA reads as TGTGCCAGCAGCTTAGTTACTAGCTCCTACGAGCAGTACTTC.

The chain links TRBV5-1 to TRBJ2-7; tentative D call: TRBD2 (5 bases). Between the trimmed V and J ends, which lost 4 bases and 6 bases, there was a span of 17 bases. CDR1 is SGHRS and CDR2 is YFSETQ in the germline V gene. The CDR3 is 14 residues long. The CDR3 nucleotides read TGCGCCAGCAGCAGTGGGGAGCCGGGGATCGAGCAGTACTTC. Amino acid sequence: CASSSGEPGIEQYF.

The rearrangement joins TRBV2 to TRBJ2-5; tentative D call: TRBD2 (6 bases). Trimming cost V 6 bases and J 2 bases, with 16 bases left between them. This CDR3 has 15 amino acids. Germline V gives CDR1 SNHLY, CDR2 FYNNEI. CDR3 amino acids: CASREVPGGQETQYF. DNA for the CDR3: TGTGCCAGCAGGGAGGTTCCCGGGGGACAAGAGACCCAGTACTTC.

J is TRBJ1-1 and V is TRBV18, with D uncertain. V was shortened by 3 bases and J by 5 bases, with 4 bases between the two germline ends. Germline values: CDR1 KGHSH, CDR2 LQKENI. The CDR3 runs 11 residues. Here the CDR3 reads CASSPQTEAFF. The CDR3 nucleotides are TGTGCCAGCTCACCCCAAACTGAAGCTTTCTTT.

The rearrangement links TRBV2 to TRBJ2-6, with 10 bases aligning to TRBD2. From germline, CDR1 is SNHLY and CDR2 FYNNEI. Germline trimming cut 6 bases from V and 0 bases from J; bases unmatched to any gene: 20. The CDR3 extends over 22 amino acids. CDR3 nucleotides: TGTGCCAGCAGACCCCGCACGGGATGGGCTAGCGGGAGAGCCTCTGGGGCCAACGTCCTGACTTTC. It specifies CASRPRTGWASGRASGANVLTF.

The gene calls are TRBV30 and TRBJ1-5, with 7 bases aligning to TRBD1. Germline assignment: CDR1 GTSNPN and CDR2 SVGIG (reference sequence). Trimming cost V 1 base and J 6 bases; bases outside gene matches: 9. This CDR3 region has 15 residues. This chain's CDR3 is CAWSGPNRGGQPQHF. As DNA, the CDR3 is TGTGCCTGGAGTGGCCCAAACAGGGGCGGTCAGCCCCAGCATTTT.

This clone was seen only once. The CDR3 DNA reads as TGTGCCAGCAGTGTCTCGCAGGGGCGATACACCTTC. Translated, it gives CASSVSQGRYTF. The chain combines TRBV6-5 with TRBJ1-2; D is perhaps TRBD1 (6 bases). The V end lost 5 bases, the J end lost 11 bases, and 15 bases lay between the germline ends. Germline V gene sequence: CDR1 MNHEY, CDR2 SVGAGI. The CDR3 covers 12 residues.

V and J are TRBV2 and TRBJ2-7; D is possibly TRBD2 (6 bases). The CDR3 is 13 residues long. Deletions cut 6 bases from V and 4 bases from J, with 13 bases between. Germline loops: CDR1 SNHLY, CDR2 FYNNEI. For the CDR3, the DNA is TGTGCCAGCAGGAGGACACGGGGGTACGAGCAGTACTTC. Translating it yields CASRRTRGYEQYF.

V and J are TRBV2 and TRBJ2-1, with unresolved D. The CDR3 spans 14 residues. Trimming removed 7 bases at V and 0 bases at J, with 10 bases between. Per germline, CDR1 SNHLY and CDR2 FYNNEI. Here the CDR3 DNA reads TGTGCCAGCAAAGAAAAGAGCTCCTACAATGAGCAGTTCTTC. Protein sequence: CASKEKSSYNEQFF.

The chain is built from TRBV19 and TRBJ1-1; weak D call: TRBD1 (5 bases). Trimming stripped 8 bases from V and 8 bases from J, with 33 bases between. This CDR3 has 18 amino acids. Germline V gene sequence: CDR1 LNHDA, CDR2 SQIVND (reference sequence). The chain's CDR3 is CASGSSRHLQASKQEAFF. The CDR3 bases are TGTGCCAGTGGATCGAGCCGCCACCTACAGGCGTCTAAACAAGAAGCTTTCTTT.

The genes are TRBV5-5 and TRBJ2-7, with TRBD2 matching 13 bases. Germline CDR1 reads SGHKS; CDR2 reads YYEKEE (reference sequence). The CDR3 extends over 16 amino acids. V was clipped by 4 bases and J by 0 bases; unmatched bases: 4. The CDR3 spells CASSRGLAGDSYEQYF. The CDR3 DNA reads as TGTGCCAGCAGCCGAGGACTAGCGGGGGACTCCTACGAGCAGTACTTC.